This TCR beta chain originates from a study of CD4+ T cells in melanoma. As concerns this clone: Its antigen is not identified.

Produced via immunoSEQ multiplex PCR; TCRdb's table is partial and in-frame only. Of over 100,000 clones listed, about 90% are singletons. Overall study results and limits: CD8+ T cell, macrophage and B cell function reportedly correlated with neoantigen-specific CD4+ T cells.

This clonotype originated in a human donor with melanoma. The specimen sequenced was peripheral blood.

The CDR3 region is CASSWGQGPQPQHF. The CDR3 DNA sequence: TGTGCCAGCAGTTGGGGACAGGGCCCTCAGCCCCAGCATTTT. The rearrangement uses TRBV5-6 and TRBJ1-5; the match to TRBD1 covers 9 bases. CDR3 size: 14 residues. Germline CDR1 and CDR2: SGHDT and YYEEEE. The V segment lost 5 bases and the J segment 6 bases; nucleotides outside the gene matches: 6.